These 17 T cell receptor beta chains came from one sample sequenced in a study of naive and memory T cell subsets. Two oligonucleotides, mixed equimolar, formed the beta constant-region primer covering TRBC1 and TRBC2. Ligated cDNA was amplified by four rounds of PCR with nested alpha and beta constant-region primers and SP2. One entry per CDR3 protein results from TCRdb running MiXCR on the UMI-ligation and nested PCR reads. Found here are 100,000 to 150,000 distinct CDR3 sequences, 36% of them singletons; the top ten hold 0.75% to 1%. The sequencing input was central memory CD4+ T cells from blood. Every receptor here comes from a human donor in good health.

This rearrangement joins TRBV7-3 to TRBJ2-5, with 11 positions matching TRBD1. With 5 bases clipped from V and 4 bases from J, the junction kept 9 bases outside the gene matches. Germline assignment: CDR1 SGHTA and CDR2 FQGTGA. The CDR3 runs to 16 residues. CDR3 in DNA: TGTGCCAGCAGCCCCAACCCCGGGACAGGGGGAGAGACCCAGTACTTC. Translation gives CASSPNPGTGGETQYF.

This clonotype was picked up a small number of times. This chain links TRBV12-3 or TRBV12-4 with TRBJ2-1; no definite D call. Trimming stripped 4 bases from V and 6 bases from J, with 10 bases between. This CDR3 spans 13 amino acids. DNA of the CDR3: TGTGCCAGCAGTTCGGGTCGGCTCAATGAGCAGTTCTTC. Its translation is CASSSGRLNEQFF.

This clonotype was counted a few times. This chain links TRBV30 with TRBJ2-5, with a possible D match to TRBD1 (7 bases). CDR1 GTSNPN and CDR2 SVGIG come from the germline V gene (reference sequence). The length of the CDR3 is 13 residues. V was pared by 3 bases and J by 10 bases, with 18 bases between. The CDR3 is CAWRQLAQGVQYF. Written as DNA, the CDR3 is TGTGCCTGGAGGCAACTAGCTCAGGGGGTCCAGTACTTC.

The chain combines TRBV30 with TRBJ1-5; no clear D gene. Germline V CDR1 and CDR2: GTSNPN, SVGIG (reference sequence). V lost 2 bases and J lost 1, with 9 bases in between. The CDR3 extends over 14 amino acids. For the CDR3, the DNA is TGTGCCTGGAGTCTTTATACCAGCAATCAGCCCCAGCATTTT. Its translation is CAWSLYTSNQPQHF.

CDR3 sequence (DNA): TGTGCCAGCAGCTGGATCGGGACTAGCGGGAGGCCTGACGAGGAGCAGTTCTTC. Amino acids: CASSWIGTSGRPDEEQFF. The V gene is TRBV5-6, the J gene TRBJ2-1, with TRBD2 identical over 15 bases. V trimming: 3 bases; J trimming: 10 bases; junction bases outside the gene matches: 14. Germline CDR1 is SGHDT and CDR2 is YYEEEE. The CDR3 length is 18 residues.

This chain joins TRBV12-3 or TRBV12-4 and TRBJ2-1; 11 nucleotides agree with TRBD2. V gave up 6 bases and J gave up 7 bases; unmatched junction bases: 8. The CDR3 consists of 15 residues. The CDR3 spells CASSKTSGSENEQFF. The CDR3 nucleotides are TGTGCCAGCAGCAAAACTAGCGGGAGCGAGAATGAGCAGTTCTTC.

The V gene is TRBV20-1, the J gene TRBJ2-3; 7 nucleotides align to TRBD2. Germline lookup yields CDR1 DFQATT and CDR2 SNEGSKA (reference sequence). Trimming cost V 2 bases and J 5 bases; bases outside gene matches: 4. The CDR3 contains 13 residues. The CDR3 DNA sequence: TGCAGTGCTAGAACTAGCGCCAGAGATACGCAGTATTTT. This codes for CSARTSARDTQYF.

This clonotype has a count of ten or more. Here the CDR3 reads CASSKDSLAGPNYNEQFF. CDR3 coding DNA: TGTGCCAGCAGCAAAGATAGCCTAGCGGGCCCCAACTACAATGAGCAGTTCTTC. The rearrangement uses TRBV21-1 and TRBJ2-1; the D segment call TRBD2 is taken from the table without a DNA check. TRBV21-1 is a known pseudogene. The CDR3 has 18 amino acids.

This chain connects TRBV7-2 to TRBJ1-4; D not certain. V lost 2 bases and J lost 10, with 8 bases in between. CDR1 and CDR2 from the germline V gene are SGHTA and FQGNSA. The CDR3 has 12 residues. Here the CDR3 reads CASSLPGGKLFF. The CDR3 region has the DNA TGTGCCAGCAGCTTACCGGGAGGAAAACTGTTTTTT. Together with reference TRBV7-2 and TRBJ1-4, the CDR3 gives the full variable domain: GAGVSQSPSNKVTEKGKDVELRCDPISGHTALYWYRQSLGQGLEFLIYFQGNSAPDKSGLPSDRFSAERTGGSVSTLTIQRTQQEDSAVYLCASSLPGGKLFFGSGTQLSVL.

V usage is TRBV11-2 and J usage is TRBJ2-3; D may correspond to TRBD1 or TRBD2 (6 bases each). V was trimmed by 9 bases and J by 0 bases, leaving 13 bases between them. The CDR3 sequence is 14 residues long. Germline V gives CDR1 SGHAT, CDR2 FQNNGV. CDR3 protein: CASKGGPSTDTQYF. The CDR3 coding sequence is TGTGCCAGTAAGGGGGGTCCTAGCACAGATACGCAGTATTTT.

The gene calls are TRBV28 and TRBJ1-4, with 7 bases fitting TRBD1. This CDR3 spans 15 amino acids. V shed 4 bases and J 8 bases; nucleotides not matched to a gene: 10. The V gene's germline CDR1 is MDHEN and CDR2 SYDVKM. This CDR3 reads CASSSSGTAKEKLFF. The CDR3 bases are TGTGCCAGCAGTTCCTCCGGGACAGCAAAGGAAAAACTGTTTTTT. Full variable domain (rest looked up from reference TRBV28 and TRBJ1-4): DVKVTQSSRYLVKRTGEKVFLECVQDMDHENMFWYRQDPGLGLRLIYFSYDVKMKEKGDIPEGYSVSREKKERFSLILESASTNQTSMYLCASSSSGTAKEKLFFGSGTQLSVL.

V is TRBV20-1 and J is TRBJ2-5, with TRBD1 identical over 9 bases. Germline CDR1 and CDR2: DFQATT and SNEGSKA (reference sequence). The CDR3 spans 15 residues. V lost 5 bases, J lost 0 bases, and 7 bases stayed unmatched. CDR3 sequence: CSAPQGAGYQETQYF. CDR3 in DNA: TGCAGTGCTCCACAGGGGGCGGGTTACCAAGAGACCCAGTACTTC.

The V gene is TRBV5-1, the J gene TRBJ1-1; TRBD1 is a possible D gene (5 bases). The CDR3 is 15 amino acids. V gave up 1 base and J gave up 1 base, with 11 bases separating them. CDR1 is SGHRS, CDR2 YFSETQ, per germline. As DNA, the CDR3 is TGCGCCAGCAGCTTGTTCTATCAGGGGAACACTGAAGCTTTCTTT. Translating it yields CASSLFYQGNTEAFF.

This chain joins TRBV27 and TRBJ1-5; a possible D gene is TRBD1 (5 bases). Trimming left V 5 bases short and J 0 bases short, with 8 bases between. Germline-derived CDR1 and CDR2 are MNHEY and SMNVEV (reference sequence). This CDR3 is 14 amino acids long. The chain's CDR3 is CASSRTLSNQPQHF. The CDR3 nucleotides are TGTGCCAGCAGTCGGACACTTAGCAATCAGCCCCAGCATTTT.

The J gene is TRBJ2-7, the V gene TRBV5-1; TRBD2 aligns across 10 bases. Germline V gene lookup returns CDR1 SGHRS and CDR2 YFSETQ. The CDR3 runs to 15 residues. Losses at the gene ends were 7 bases for V and 5 bases for J; bases not matched to a gene: 12. CDR3 in DNA: TGCGCCAGCGGCCGACTAGCGGGCACCCTCAACGAGCAGTACTTC. Protein sequence: CASGRLAGTLNEQYF. The variable domain in full, completed from reference TRBV5-1 and TRBJ2-7, reads KAGVTQTPRYLIKTRGQQVTLSCSPISGHRSVSWYQQTPGQGLQFLFEYFSETQRNKGNFPGRFSGRQFSNSRSEMNVSTLELGDSALYLCASGRLAGTLNEQYFGPGTRLTVT.

This clonotype was observed a handful of times. The J gene is TRBJ2-1, the V gene TRBV7-2; 11 bases map to TRBD2. CDR3 length: 18 residues. V shed 1 base, J shed 3 bases, and the junction held 8 bases outside the gene matches. The germline V gene has CDR1 SGHTA and CDR2 FQGNSA. DNA for the CDR3: TGTGCCAGCAGCTTAGTTGCTAGCGGGAGGATTTTCTACAATGAGCAGTTCTTC. It codes for CASSLVASGRIFYNEQFF.

The rearrangement uses TRBV28 and TRBJ1-5; D call uncertain. V dropped 7 bases and J dropped 5 bases, with 12 bases sitting between them. Germline CDR1 is MDHEN and CDR2 is SYDVKM. The CDR3 spans 13 residues. The CDR3 DNA is TGTGCCAGCACCCCGCGGAGGGATCAGCCCCAGCATTTT. Residues: CASTPRRDQPQHF. The variable domain in full, completed from reference TRBV28 and TRBJ1-5, reads DVKVTQSSRYLVKRTGEKVFLECVQDMDHENMFWYRQDPGLGLRLIYFSYDVKMKEKGDIPEGYSVSREKKERFSLILESASTNQTSMYLCASTPRRDQPQHFGDGTRLSIL.